This T cell receptor beta chain derives from a study of cytomegalovirus exposure and HLA in healthy donors. Germline-derived CDR1 and CDR2 are SGHRS and YFSETQ. The CDR3 sequence is 16 residues long. Between the trimmed V and J ends, which lost 2 bases and 3 bases, there was a span of 17 bases. Findings of the study overall: Apart from CMV serostatus, no immune exposure information was available. In the analysis, some V segments, TRBV6-2 and TRBV6-3 included, were excluded as indistinguishable. Some highly shared sequence variants likely arose as a pipeline artifact.

The PCR made use of 60 Vbeta and 13 Jbeta primers. Repertoires were generated with immunoSEQ multiplex PCR, while TCRdb's copy carries only in-frame clones and drops some. The sample lists 40,000 or so clones; about 78% were seen once. Note on this clone: Its antigen is not identified.

The origin of this receptor is a woman in her twenties or thirties in good health and CMV-seronegative. The chain has TRBV5-1 and TRBJ2-5; a weak D match, TRBD2 (6 bases). The sample consisted of PBMCs. The CDR3 loop reads CASSFPGRPQEETQYF. The CDR3 nucleotides read TGCGCCAGCAGCTTCCCGGGGAGGCCCCAGGAAGAGACCCAGTACTTC.